A single sample gave rise to the 23 T cell receptor beta chains below, sequenced in a study of control samples from healthy donors and cancer patients. Method: immunoSEQ multiplex PCR; TCRdb's copy keeps in-frame clones and lacks some. The table lists around 70,000 clones, roughly 93% of them singletons. The sample comprised blood. Receptor source: a woman in her 30s in good health.

The CDR3 DNA reads TGTGCCAGCAGTGATCTCGCAGGGAGTAGTGGCTACACCTTC. Translated, it gives CASSDLAGSSGYTF. This sequence joins TRBV6-1 and TRBJ1-2, with a tentative D call TRBD1 (5 bases). Trimming shortened V by 3 bases and J by 7 bases, and 15 bases separated the two germline ends. There are 14 residues in the CDR3. Germline V CDR1 and CDR2: MNHNS, SASEGT.

This chain links TRBV28 with TRBJ2-4, with D perhaps TRBD1 (7 bases). The V gene's germline CDR1 is MDHEN and CDR2 SYDVKM. CDR3 length: 13 amino acids. The V end lost 4 bases, the J end lost 5 bases, and 9 bases lay between the germline ends. The CDR3 sequence: CASSSGGQNIQYF. The CDR3 DNA is TGTGCCAGCAGTTCAGGGGGGCAAAACATTCAGTACTTC.

This chain joins TRBV5-4 and TRBJ2-7, with 10 nucleotides matching TRBD2. The germline CDR1 and CDR2 sequences are SGHNT and YYREEE (reference sequence). This CDR3 spans 14 amino acids. J gave up 7 bases and V 4 bases, and 8 bases lay outside the gene matches. The DNA of the CDR3 is TGTGCCAGCAGCATTAGCGGGGGGACGGGGGAGCAGTACGTC. This codes for CASSISGGTGEQYV.

The J gene is TRBJ1-1, the V gene TRBV19; TRBD1 matches 7 bases. Germline assignment: CDR1 LNHDA and CDR2 SQIVND (reference sequence). The CDR3 sequence is 15 residues long. V gave up 7 bases and J gave up 1 base; unmatched junction bases: 9. DNA of the CDR3: TGTGCCAGTACCACCCCCGGGACAGCGAACACTGAAGCTTTCTTT. As protein: CASTTPGTANTEAFF. The full variable domain, rest sourced from reference TRBV19 and TRBJ1-1, is DGGITQSPKYLFRKEGQNVTLSCEQNLNHDAMYWYRQDPGQGLRLIYYSQIVNDFQKGDIAEGYSVSREKKESFPLTVTSAQKNPTAFYLCASTTPGTANTEAFFGQGTRLTVV.

V is TRBV5-6 and J is TRBJ2-1, with TRBD2 matching 7 bases. V shed 2 bases and J 4 bases; nucleotides not matched to a gene: 6. The CDR3 runs to 15 residues. CDR1 is SGHDT and CDR2 is YYEEEE in the germline V gene. As DNA, the CDR3 is TGTGCCAGCAGCTTTAGGGCTAGCGGATACAATGAGCAGTTCTTC. Residues: CASSFRASGYNEQFF.

This chain connects TRBV30 to TRBJ2-7, with D possibly being TRBD1 or TRBD2 (6 bases each). The CDR3 covers 15 residues. V lost 6 bases to trimming and J lost 5 bases, with 23 bases between them. Germline V gives CDR1 GTSNPN, CDR2 SVGIG (reference sequence). The chain's CDR3 is CACPYRGQLGNEQYF. The CDR3 DNA is TGTGCCTGTCCCTACCGGGGGCAGTTGGGGAACGAGCAGTACTTC.

This rearrangement joins TRBV7-8 to TRBJ2-3; D unresolved. CDR1 and CDR2 from the germline V gene are SGHVS and FQNEAQ. This CDR3 spans 13 amino acids. Trimming took 1 base from V and 4 from J, leaving 6 bases between them. In DNA form, the CDR3 reads TGTGCCAGCAGCTTAGGACGATCAGATACGCAGTATTTT. Translated, it gives CASSLGRSDTQYF.

This sequence joins TRBV12-5 and TRBJ2-1, with TRBD1 matching over 9 bases. The trim removed 2 bases at V and 0 bases at J, leaving 14 bases unmatched. CDR1 and CDR2 from the germline V gene are LGHNT and FRNRAP. The CDR3 length is 20 residues. This CDR3 reads CASGLPPGTGWFGSYNEQFF. CDR3 sequence (DNA): TGTGCTAGTGGTTTGCCCCCCGGGACAGGGTGGTTCGGCTCCTACAATGAGCAGTTCTTC.

This chain links TRBV5-1 with TRBJ2-5, with TRBD2 matching over 8 bases. CDR3 length equals 14 residues. The V gene end was trimmed by 4 bases and the J gene end by 1 base; junction bases not matched to a gene: 3. The germline CDR1 and CDR2 sequences are SGHRS and YFSETQ. The DNA for the CDR3 is TGCGCCAGCAGCCAGAGCGGGGGCCAAGAGACCCAGTACTTC. Translated, it gives CASSQSGGQETQYF.

This sequence joins TRBV7-3 and TRBJ1-2; D gene ambiguous. Germline V gives CDR1 SGHTA, CDR2 FQGTGA. Trimming left V 1 base short and J 2 bases short, with 5 bases between. This CDR3 region has 13 residues. This chain's CDR3 is CASSLNGNYGYTF. In nucleotides, the CDR3 is TGTGCCAGCAGCTTAAACGGAAACTATGGCTACACCTTC.

The rearrangement links TRBV29-1 to TRBJ1-2; D is unclear. This CDR3 has 12 residues. Trimming removed 0 bases at V and 7 bases at J, with 9 bases between. The V gene's germline CDR1 is SQVTM and CDR2 ANQGSEA. CDR3: CSVEDLPGGYTF. In DNA, the CDR3 is TGCAGCGTTGAAGATCTTCCGGGTGGCTACACCTTC. Based on the CDR3 plus reference TRBV29-1 and TRBJ1-2, the full variable domain is SAVISQKPSRDICQRGTSLTIQCQVDSQVTMMFWYRQQPGQSLTLIATANQGSEATYESGFVIDKFPISRPNLTFSTLTVSNMSPEDSSIYLCSVEDLPGGYTFGSGTRLTVV.

The rearrangement joins TRBV6-5 to TRBJ1-1; D not certain. The V end was cut by 7 bases, the J end by 4 bases, with 7 bases between. CDR1 and CDR2 from the germline V gene are MNHEY and SVGAGI. CDR3 length: 11 amino acids. The CDR3 coding sequence is TGTGCCAGCACCGGATTCACTGAAGCTTTCTTT. Translated: CASTGFTEAFF.

The chain uses TRBV25-1 and TRBJ1-2; D uncertain. CDR1 and CDR2 from the germline V gene are MGHDK and SYGVNS. V was trimmed by 2 bases and J by 7 bases, leaving 17 bases between them. This CDR3 has 15 residues. The DNA of the CDR3 is TGTGCCAGCAGTGAAGGCTGGGTTTCCCCCATTGGCTACACCTTC. Encoded protein: CASSEGWVSPIGYTF.

The genes are TRBV30 and TRBJ2-7, with D possibly being TRBD1 (5 bases). Trimming removed 1 base from V and 2 bases from J, with 24 bases in between. The CDR3 has 18 amino acids. Germline values: CDR1 GTSNPN, CDR2 SVGIG (reference sequence). CDR3 region: CAWSARPPPNRIAYEQYF. The DNA of the CDR3 is TGTGCCTGGAGTGCTCGACCACCTCCCAACAGGATAGCCTACGAGCAGTACTTC.

This sequence joins TRBV19 and TRBJ2-1, with unresolved D. Germline lookup yields CDR1 LNHDA and CDR2 SQIVND (reference sequence). The CDR3 loop spans 15 amino acids. V lost 6 bases to trimming and J lost 2 bases, with 14 bases between them. The CDR3 region is CASSWGTATYNEQFF. DNA for the CDR3: TGTGCCAGTAGCTGGGGAACAGCTACCTACAATGAGCAGTTCTTC.

The chain couples TRBV5-6 to TRBJ2-1, with 12 bases identical to TRBD2. V lost 4 bases and J lost 7; bases outside the gene matches: 3. Germline CDR1 and CDR2: SGHDT and YYEEEE. The CDR3 has 14 amino acids. The CDR3 loop is CASSRLAGVNEQFF. For the CDR3, the DNA is TGTGCCAGCAGCCGACTAGCGGGGGTAAATGAGCAGTTCTTC.

The chain recombines TRBV29-1 with TRBJ2-3; the D call may be TRBD1 or TRBD2 (6 bases each). Germline CDR1 is SQVTM and CDR2 is ANQGSEA. V lost 4 bases and J 4 bases, leaving 18 bases between the germline ends. This CDR3 region has 15 residues. As DNA, the CDR3 is TGCAGCGTTGCTGGGGGGCCATCAAGTGCAGATACGCAGTATTTT. Amino acids: CSVAGGPSSADTQYF.

The chain is built from TRBV29-1 and TRBJ1-1, with a weak D call TRBD1 (5 bases). CDR3 length equals 14 residues. Germline-derived CDR1 and CDR2 are SQVTM and ANQGSEA. Trimming pared 3 bases from V and 1 base from J, leaving 12 bases between. CDR3 coding DNA: TGCAGCGTTGACAGATCTGGACAGAACACTGAAGCTTTCTTT. Translating gives CSVDRSGQNTEAFF.

The chain recombines TRBV6-6 with TRBJ2-5; possible D gene TRBD1, 5 bases. The V end lost 2 bases, the J end lost 4 bases, and 14 bases lay between the germline ends. This CDR3 has 15 amino acids. CDR1 MNHNY and CDR2 SVGAGI come from the germline V gene (reference sequence). This CDR3 is CASSYTGGASETQYF. The DNA for the CDR3 is TGTGCCAGCAGTTACACCGGTGGGGCTTCAGAGACCCAGTACTTC.

The chain combines TRBV27 with TRBJ1-2; D is perhaps TRBD1 (6 bases). CDR3 length equals 16 residues. Trimming took off 2 bases at V and 0 bases at J, with 13 bases between the two ends. Germline V gene sequence: CDR1 MNHEY, CDR2 SMNVEV (reference sequence). In DNA, the CDR3 is TGTGCCAGCAGTTTAACCGGACAGTCCGCTAACTATGGCTACACCTTC. It codes for CASSLTGQSANYGYTF.

The chain is built from TRBV6-5 and TRBJ1-1; D not resolved. CDR1 and CDR2 from the germline V gene are MNHEY and SVGAGI. V was pared by 4 bases and J by 1 base, with 1 base between. The CDR3 spans 11 residues. CDR3 region: CASSSNTEAFF. Written as DNA, the CDR3 is TGTGCCAGCAGTTCGAACACTGAAGCTTTCTTT.

This sequence joins TRBV19 and TRBJ1-5, with unresolved D. V was cut by 4 bases and J by 7 bases, with 11 bases left in between. The CDR3 is made up of 13 amino acids. In germline, CDR1 is LNHDA, CDR2 SQIVND (reference sequence). The CDR3 region has the DNA TGTGCCAGTAGTACCCGAGTTGAACAGCCCCAGCATTTT. Protein: CASSTRVEQPQHF.

This sequence joins TRBV7-3 and TRBJ2-2, with D uncertain. The V end lost 3 bases, the J end lost 7 bases, and 3 bases lay between the germline ends. The CDR3 runs to 11 residues. CDR1 SGHTA and CDR2 FQGTGA come from the germline V gene. The CDR3 here is CASSFNGELFF. In DNA form, the CDR3 reads TGTGCCAGCAGCTTCAACGGGGAGCTGTTTTTT.